Each of the 22 T cell receptor beta chains below was sequenced from the same sample in a study of STAT5B mutations in CD4+ large granular lymphocyte leukemia. The assay was immunoSEQ multiplex PCR, and TCRdb's table has in-frame clones only and misses some. The sample shows under 40,000 clones, just under 80% of them seen only once. Sequencing used CD4+ T cells from blood buffy coats. All receptors come from a human donor in good health.

This clone was seen a few times. This CDR3 reads CASSASSASYEQYF. Here the CDR3 DNA reads TGTGCCAGTAGTGCTTCGTCGGCCTCCTACGAGCAGTACTTC. The V and J genes are TRBV19 and TRBJ2-7, with no clear D. V lost 5 bases and J lost 0, with 11 bases in between. This CDR3 spans 14 amino acids. CDR1 and CDR2 from the germline V gene are LNHDA and SQIVND (reference sequence).

The chain recombines TRBV4-2 with TRBJ2-2; 8 bases line up with TRBD1. Germline values: CDR1 LGHNA, CDR2 YNFKEQ. J lost 7 bases, V lost 5 bases, and 12 bases had no gene match. The CDR3 runs 16 residues. This CDR3 is CASSNPGRGLGGELFF. DNA of the CDR3: TGTGCCAGCAGCAACCCCGGCAGGGGGCTAGGCGGGGAGCTGTTTTTT.

The V and J genes are TRBV6-1 and TRBJ1-5; D unclear. Trimming took 5 bases from V and 6 from J, leaving 11 bases between them. Germline V gene data show CDR1 as MNHNS and CDR2 as SASEGT. The CDR3 spans 13 residues. For the CDR3, the DNA is TGTGCCAGCAGTCTGGGGATGGGTCAGCCCCAGCATTTT. Amino acids: CASSLGMGQPQHF.

The chain has TRBV5-1 and TRBJ1-1; unclear D gene. Looked up from germline, CDR1 is SGHRS and CDR2 is YFSETQ. This CDR3 spans 13 amino acids. V lost 0 bases and J lost 2, with 5 bases in between. The CDR3 DNA sequence: TGCGCCAGCAGCTTGGAGACAAACACTGAAGCTTTCTTT. It yields the protein CASSLETNTEAFF. The full variable domain, its missing parts supplied by reference TRBV5-1 and TRBJ1-1, is KAGVTQTPRYLIKTRGQQVTLSCSPISGHRSVSWYQQTPGQGLQFLFEYFSETQRNKGNFPGRFSGRQFSNSRSEMNVSTLELGDSALYLCASSLETNTEAFFGQGTRLTVV.

The chain combines TRBV19 with TRBJ2-2; D uncertain. There are 17 residues in the CDR3. V gave up 5 bases and J gave up 2 bases, with 18 bases separating them. Germline CDR1 and CDR2: LNHDA and SQIVND (reference sequence). The CDR3 is CASSGTAFLINTGELFF. The CDR3 nucleotides are TGTGCCAGTAGTGGCACAGCATTCCTCATCAACACCGGGGAGCTGTTTTTT.

The CDR3 bases are TGTGCCAGCAGCTGGACAGGGGGTTTCTCCTACGAGCAGTACTTC. Amino acid sequence: CASSWTGGFSYEQYF. V is TRBV28 and J is TRBJ2-7; 10 bases are shared with TRBD1. The CDR3 has 15 residues. Germline-derived CDR1 and CDR2 are MDHEN and SYDVKM. With 6 bases clipped from V and 0 bases from J, the junction kept 5 bases outside the gene matches.

This clone was observed a handful of times. The chain carries TRBV27 and TRBJ1-1; tentative D call: TRBD1 (5 bases). Per germline, CDR1 MNHEY and CDR2 SMNVEV (reference sequence). V was pared by 9 bases and J by 4 bases, with 21 bases between. This CDR3 has 15 residues. The CDR3 nucleotides read TGTGCCAGTCAGAGTGGCTTCGAGGGGAGCACTGAAGCTTTCTTT. Its protein product is CASQSGFEGSTEAFF.

The rearrangement uses TRBV4-3 and TRBJ1-2; 8 positions match TRBD1. Losses at the gene ends were 5 bases for V and 8 bases for J; bases not matched to a gene: 10. In germline, CDR1 is LGHNA, CDR2 YSLEER. This CDR3 contains 14 residues. The CDR3 reads CASSSPDRAGGYTF. The DNA of the CDR3 is TGCGCCAGCAGCTCCCCGGACAGGGCAGGAGGCTACACCTTC.

The count of this clone is one. The rearrangement uses TRBV5-1 and TRBJ2-3; D is possibly TRBD1 or TRBD2 (6 bases each). This CDR3 comprises 14 residues. Trimming removed 6 bases at V and 3 bases at J, with 14 bases between. Germline loops: CDR1 SGHRS, CDR2 YFSETQ. CDR3 nucleotide sequence: TGCGCCAGCAACCGGGGGCAGAGTACAGATACGCAGTATTTT. Its protein is CASNRGQSTDTQYF.

The chain couples TRBV6-5 to TRBJ2-7, with 7 bases identical to TRBD2. Trimming removed 6 bases from V and 2 bases from J; junction bases left unmatched: 10. The CDR3 loop spans 15 amino acids. Germline values: CDR1 MNHEY, CDR2 SVGAGI. The CDR3 reads CASSLTASGAYEQYF. The CDR3, as DNA: TGTGCCAGCAGCCTGACGGCTAGCGGCGCCTACGAGCAGTACTTC.

The V gene is TRBV18, the J gene TRBJ1-5, with D uncertain. V lost 3 bases, J lost 7 bases, and 13 bases lay in between. Germline values: CDR1 KGHSH, CDR2 LQKENI. The CDR3 loop spans 14 amino acids. CDR3 bases: TGTGCCAGCTCACCTGCCCTTTCAGAGCAGCCCCAGCATTTT. As protein: CASSPALSEQPQHF.

J is TRBJ1-4 and V is TRBV7-6; tentatively, D is TRBD1 (5 bases). CDR1 SGHVS and CDR2 FNYEAQ come from the germline V gene. V was shortened by 4 bases and J by 9 bases, with 15 bases between the two germline ends. This CDR3 has 14 residues. CDR3 nucleotides: TGTGCCAGCAGCTCCCACGCTCGGGGACAAAAACTGTTTTTT. This encodes CASSSHARGQKLFF.

The chain uses TRBV6-6 and TRBJ1-5; D uncertain. Germline CDR1 reads MNHNY; CDR2 reads SVGAGI (reference sequence). The CDR3 spans 13 residues. V was pared by 1 base and J by 5 bases, with 6 bases between. For the CDR3, the DNA is TGTGCCAGCAGTTACTGGAGTGATCAGCCCCAGCATTTT. Translated, it gives CASSYWSDQPQHF.

In DNA form, the CDR3 reads TGCGCCAGCAGAGCGACTCAGGGGGCTAGTGAAGCTTTCTTT. Amino acid sequence: CASRATQGASEAFF. The genes are TRBV10-2 and TRBJ1-1; 8 bases fit TRBD1. This CDR3 has 14 residues. Germline-derived CDR1 and CDR2 are WSHSY and SAAADI. Trimming at V came to 6 bases and at J to 7 bases, leaving 10 bases not matched to a gene.

CDR3 residues: CASSEYRARLGGEQYF. The CDR3 DNA reads as TGTGCCAGCAGTGAATACCGGGCAAGGCTGGGAGGCGAGCAGTACTTC. This rearrangement joins TRBV2 to TRBJ2-7, with D maybe TRBD2 (6 bases). The CDR3 spans 16 residues. Per germline, CDR1 SNHLY and CDR2 FYNNEI. Trimming pared 2 bases from V and 6 bases from J, leaving 20 bases between.

This clone was observed once. This CDR3 reads CASSPRTSGRDLYNEQFF. The DNA for the CDR3 is TGTGCCAGCAGTCCCCGGACTAGCGGGAGAGACCTCTACAATGAGCAGTTCTTC. The chain is built from TRBV27 and TRBJ2-1; 13 bases agree with TRBD2. Germline CDR1 and CDR2: MNHEY and SMNVEV (reference sequence). V gave up 5 bases and J gave up 3 bases; unmatched junction bases: 10. There are 18 residues in the CDR3.

V gene TRBV5-1 combines with J gene TRBJ2-7; TRBD2 is a possible D gene (5 bases). The length of the CDR3 is 16 residues. Germline CDR1 reads SGHRS; CDR2 reads YFSETQ. V was shortened by 4 bases and J by 3 bases, with 20 bases between the two germline ends. The CDR3 reads CASSHEGTSDGYEQYF. The CDR3, as DNA: TGCGCCAGCAGCCACGAGGGTACGTCAGATGGCTACGAGCAGTACTTC. Using reference TRBV5-1 and TRBJ2-7 for the parts outside the CDR3, the full variable domain is KAGVTQTPRYLIKTRGQQVTLSCSPISGHRSVSWYQQTPGQGLQFLFEYFSETQRNKGNFPGRFSGRQFSNSRSEMNVSTLELGDSALYLCASSHEGTSDGYEQYFGPGTRLTVT.

The chain couples TRBV5-4 to TRBJ1-2; tentatively, D is TRBD1 (5 bases). The CDR3 runs 13 residues. Trimming removed 2 bases from V and 4 bases from J, with 9 bases in between. Germline loops: CDR1 SGHNT, CDR2 YYREEE (reference sequence). The CDR3 reads CASSLSQGYGYTF. CDR3 nucleotides: TGTGCCAGCAGCTTAAGCCAGGGCTATGGCTACACCTTC.

V gene TRBV5-1 combines with J gene TRBJ2-1; 8 bases map to TRBD2. The CDR3 spans 16 residues. Per the germline V gene, CDR1 is SGHRS and CDR2 is YFSETQ. J gave up 7 bases and V 3 bases, and 12 bases lay outside the gene matches. CDR3 sequence: CASSWVGGGSLNEQFF. In DNA, the CDR3 is TGCGCCAGCAGCTGGGTCGGCGGGGGGTCGTTGAATGAGCAGTTCTTC.

Only a few counts were recorded for this clone. V is TRBV9 and J is TRBJ2-1, with 7 bases fitting TRBD2. The CDR3 extends over 15 amino acids. The germline CDR1 and CDR2 sequences are SGDLS and YYNGEE. With V trimmed by 4 bases and J by 7 bases, 11 bases remained unmatched. The CDR3 nucleotides are TGTGCCAGCAGCCCTAGCGGAGGGGACTGGAATGAGCAGTTCTTC. Encoded protein: CASSPSGGDWNEQFF.

The chain recombines TRBV4-1 with TRBJ2-4; 7 nucleotides align to TRBD2. J gave up 0 bases and V 0 bases, and 14 bases lay outside the gene matches. There are 20 residues in the CDR3. Germline V gene data show CDR1 as MGHRA and CDR2 as YSYEKL. The CDR3 bases are TGCGCCAGCAGCCAAGAGTCTTTTCAGGGAGCGGGGCTAGCCAAAAACATTCAGTACTTC. Its translation: CASSQESFQGAGLAKNIQYF.

The gene calls are TRBV5-5 and TRBJ1-5; 7 nucleotides match TRBD1. Trimming took 3 bases from V and 2 from J; bases not matched to a gene: 8. CDR1 and CDR2 from the germline V gene are SGHKS and YYEKEE (reference sequence). This CDR3 region has 16 residues. The CDR3: CASSSGQGTGNQPQHF. CDR3 DNA sequence: TGTGCCAGCAGCTCGGGCCAAGGGACAGGCAATCAGCCCCAGCATTTT.